This TCR beta chain emerged from a study of a mutant IDH1 vaccine in newly diagnosed glioma (dated by TCRdb to the early 2020s). About the full investigation: Eight vaccinations were administered to patients in weeks 1, 3, 5, 7, 11, 15, 19 and 23, corresponding to visits V03 through V10. Longitudinal TCRB deep sequencing was performed for around 23 treated patients wherever samples were available for exploratory analyses. Vaccination started 4-6 weeks after radiotherapy alone, or was given together with temozolomide cycles in the groups whose treatment included chemotherapy. Six visits were used for peripheral blood collection: V03 (baseline), V05, V07, V10, V12 and V13. The roughly 32 treated patients were roughly 62% male and roughly 40% female, with a mean age of around 40 years. Prior to enrollment, standard therapy consisting of radiotherapy alone, temozolomide alone, or radiochemotherapy with temozolomide had been administered to patients, with the combination being received by most patients.

Broad study findings and their caveats: The authors noted that analyses of patient blood samples could not be reproduced because of sample limitations. PBMC samples for TCRB deep sequencing were selected based on availability. Immune responses induced by the vaccine were seen in roughly 92% of patients across multiple MHC alleles. No apparent relationship was observed between pseudoprogression and alterations in the top peripheral T cell clonotypes detected by TCRB sequencing.

From its cysteine to its phenylalanine, the CDR3 spans 13 amino acids. Just the 39-base CDR3 DNA is kept, in frame starting at base 1. V is cut by 0 bases and J by 11 bases, and the space between the germline ends is 10 bases. CDR1 and CDR2 were assigned from the germline V gene (reference sequence) as MNHNY and SVGAGI. The meaning of the sample's time point label: week 23, last vaccination. A 20-mer mutant IDH1 peptide at 300 micrograms in Montanide made up each vaccine dose, which was injected subcutaneously together with topical imiquimod. All donors had newly diagnosed IDH1-mutant astrocytomas of WHO grade 3 or 4 that showed loss of nuclear ATRX. The samples were drawn from NOA16, a multicentre, single-arm, open-label phase I trial in Germany that tested a mutant IDH1 peptide vaccine in humans for the first time. Genomic DNA for TCRB sequencing was isolated from EDTA blood with the DNeasy Blood and Tissue Kit.

Receptors were amplified or captured by the immunoSEQ multiplex PCR assay. Following the manufacturer's protocol, the hsTCRB Kit was used to amplify rearranged TCR beta chain sequences. Sequencing of TCRB libraries was carried out on an Illumina MiSeq. The source study handled its data this way. The proprietary platform of the kit vendor was used for demultiplexing, trimming and gene mapping. TCRdb took over this immuneACCESS table, retaining in-frame rearrangements with V and J assigned. Such tables are incomplete; in checked studies, under half of the missing clones stem from an unresolved V gene, and the remainder is unexplained. D and trimming were read from the DNA, whereas the V and J calls and clone size are those reported in that table. For this sample there are tens of thousands of clones; 75% to 85% appear just once. 2% to 2.5% of the sample is held by the ten biggest clonotypes. In its sample, this clone was seen once. It lacks a known antigen. No quality values exist for individual bases; no much larger clone is one base distant.

Recombination connected TRBV6-6 to TRBJ2-2, with the D gene not confidently named. The material sequenced was PBMCs, taken from a glioma patient whose treatment included an IDH1 peptide vaccine. The sequence was obtained from a man under 40 with glioma. Some clones in this sample may be carry-over from other donors' samples. This receptor carries the CDR3 CASSYSPGSELFF. The DNA reads TGTGCCAGCAGTTACTCCCCAGGTAGCGAGCTGTTTTTT.